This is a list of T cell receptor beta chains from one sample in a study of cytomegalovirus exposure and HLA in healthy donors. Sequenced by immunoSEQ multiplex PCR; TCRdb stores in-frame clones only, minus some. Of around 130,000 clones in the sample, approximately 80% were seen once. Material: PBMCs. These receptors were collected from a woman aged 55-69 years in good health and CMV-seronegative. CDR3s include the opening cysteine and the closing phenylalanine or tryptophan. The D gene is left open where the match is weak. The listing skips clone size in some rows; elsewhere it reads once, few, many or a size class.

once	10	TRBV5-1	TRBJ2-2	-	TGCGCCAGCAGCCTGAGACTAGTATTTTTT	CASSLRLVFF
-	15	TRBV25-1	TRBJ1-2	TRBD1	TGTGCCAGCAGTCGAGGGGGCTCTCTAAACTATGGCTACACCTTC	CASSRGGSLNYGYTF
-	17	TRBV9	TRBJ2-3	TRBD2	TGTGCCAGCAGCGTAGGTTTTGGAGCGGGAGAGGCAGATACGCAGTATTTT	CASSVGFGAGEADTQYF
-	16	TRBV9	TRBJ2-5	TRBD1	TGTGCCAGCAGCCACTCCGGACAGGGGTCCCAAGAGACCCAGTACTTC	CASSHSGQGSQETQYF
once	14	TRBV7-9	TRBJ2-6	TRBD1	TGTGCCAGCTATCAGGGGGATGGGGCCAACGTCCTGACTTTC	CASYQGDGANVLTF
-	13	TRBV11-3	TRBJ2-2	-	TGTGCCAGCAGCTGGCGGGAAACCGGGGAGCTGTTTTTT	CASSWRETGELFF
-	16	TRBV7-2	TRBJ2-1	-	TGTGCCAGCAGCTTAGAAAGCAGGCCTTCTTACAATGAGCAGTTCTTC	CASSLESRPSYNEQFF
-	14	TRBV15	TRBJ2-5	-	TGTGCCACCAGCAGAGAGGCAGGGAAAGAGACCCAGTACTTC	CATSREAGKETQYF
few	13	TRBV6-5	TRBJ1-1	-	TGTGCCAGCAGTTACCTCCAGACGGGTGAAGCTTTCTTT	CASSYLQTGEAFF
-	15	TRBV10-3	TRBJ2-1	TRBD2	TGTGCCATCAGTGATCGGAGCGGGACTACCAATGAGCAGTTCTTC	CAISDRSGTTNEQFF
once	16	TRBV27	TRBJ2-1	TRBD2	TGTGCCAGCAGTTCTCGGGGCGGGAGGTTCTACAATGAGCAGTTCTTC	CASSSRGGRFYNEQFF
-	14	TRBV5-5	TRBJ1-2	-	TGTGCCAGCAGCTTGGATCGGGTTAACTATGGCTACACCTTC	CASSLDRVNYGYTF
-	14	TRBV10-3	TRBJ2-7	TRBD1	TGTGCCATCAGTGAGAGGGGGCAGGACTACGAGCAGTACTTC	CAISERGQDYEQYF
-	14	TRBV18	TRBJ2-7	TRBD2	TGTGCCAGCTCACGGGAGGGACCAACCTACGAGCAGTACTTC	CASSREGPTYEQYF
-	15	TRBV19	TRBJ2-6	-	TGTGCCAGTAGTTTAGACAGTTTTGGGGCCAACGTCCTGACTTTC	CASSLDSFGANVLTF
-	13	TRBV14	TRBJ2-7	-	TGTGCCAGCAGCCAAGTCGCGCGGTACGAGCAGTACTTC	CASSQVARYEQYF
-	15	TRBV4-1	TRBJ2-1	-	TGCGCCAGCAGCCAAGTTAGTGATAGCGTTAATGAGCAGTTCTTC	CASSQVSDSVNEQFF
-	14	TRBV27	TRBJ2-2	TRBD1	TGTGCCAGCAGGGGACAGGGGAAGACCGGGGAGCTGTTTTTT	CASRGQGKTGELFF
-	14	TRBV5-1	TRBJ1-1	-	TGCGCCAGCTACGGACAGCCCGGAGACACTGAAGCTTTCTTT	CASYGQPGDTEAFF
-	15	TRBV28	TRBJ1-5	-	TGTGCCAGCAAATTTATCGTTTCCAGGGATCAGCCCCAGCATTTT	CASKFIVSRDQPQHF
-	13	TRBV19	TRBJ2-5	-	TGTGCCAGTAGTAAGGCGGCCCAAGAGACCCAGTACTTC	CASSKAAQETQYF
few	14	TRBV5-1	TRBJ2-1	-	TGCGCCAGCAGACAGGACATCAGCTACAATGAGCAGTTCTTC	CASRQDISYNEQFF
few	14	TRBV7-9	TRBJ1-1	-	TGTGCCAGCAGCTTAGATACATCGTCTACTGAAGCTTTCTTT	CASSLDTSSTEAFF
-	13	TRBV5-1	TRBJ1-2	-	TGCGCCAGCAGCCCCGGAGGGGACTATGGCTACACCTTC	CASSPGGDYGYTF
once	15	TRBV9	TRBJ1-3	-	TGTGCCAGCAGTCCCTACAGGAGCTCTGGAAACACCATATATTTT	CASSPYRSSGNTIYF
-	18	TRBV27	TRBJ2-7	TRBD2	TGTGCCAGCAGTTCTGCGACCATAGCGGGAAGTCTCTCCTACGAGCAGTACTTC	CASSSATIAGSLSYEQYF
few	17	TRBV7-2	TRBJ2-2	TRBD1	TGTGCCAGCAGCTCCCGTGGAGTAGCAGGGGGCACCGGGGAGCTGTTTTTT	CASSSRGVAGGTGELFF
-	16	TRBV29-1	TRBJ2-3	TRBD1	TGCAGCGTTTCCGGAACCGGGACAGGGAGCACAGATACGCAGTATTTT	CSVSGTGTGSTDTQYF
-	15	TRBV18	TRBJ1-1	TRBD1	TGTGCCAGCTCACCACCGGACAGGGGTAGGACTGAAGCTTTCTTT	CASSPPDRGRTEAFF
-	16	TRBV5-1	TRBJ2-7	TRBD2	TGCGCCAGCAGCTTGGGCGCTAGCGGGAGGGCTCACGAGCAGTACTTC	CASSLGASGRAHEQYF
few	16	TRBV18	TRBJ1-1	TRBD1	TGTGCCAGCTCACCCCAAGCGGGCAGGGGGTGGACTGAAGCTTTCTTT	CASSPQAGRGWTEAFF
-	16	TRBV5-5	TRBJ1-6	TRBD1	TGTGCCAGCAGCACGGACAACGACAGGGCTATGTCACCCCTCCACTTT	CASSTDNDRAMSPLHF
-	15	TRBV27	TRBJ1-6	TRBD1	TGTGCCAGCAGTCGCCCGACAGGGGGAAATTCACCCCTCCACTTT	CASSRPTGGNSPLHF
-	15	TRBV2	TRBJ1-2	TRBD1	TGTGCCAGCAGAACCGGACAGGACAGAAACTATGGCTACACCTTC	CASRTGQDRNYGYTF
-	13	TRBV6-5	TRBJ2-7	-	TGTGCCAGCAGTTCTGACAACTCCTACGAGCAGTACTTC	CASSSDNSYEQYF
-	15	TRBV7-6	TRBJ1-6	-	TGTGCCAGCAGCTTAGTCGCAGGTTCTCAGTCACCCCTCCACTTT	CASSLVAGSQSPLHF
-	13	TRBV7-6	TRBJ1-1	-	TGTGCCAGCAGCTTCGCGCAGGGCACTGAAGCTTTCTTT	CASSFAQGTEAFF
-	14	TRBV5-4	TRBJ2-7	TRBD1	TGTGCCAGCAGCCAGGACAGGGCAAGCTACGAGCAGTACTTC	CASSQDRASYEQYF
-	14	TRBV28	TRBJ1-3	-	TGTGCCAGCAGTTGGACATACTCTGGAAACACCATATATTTT	CASSWTYSGNTIYF
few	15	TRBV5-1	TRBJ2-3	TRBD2	TGCGCCAGCCACCGAACTAGCGGAAGCACAGATACGCAGTATTTT	CASHRTSGSTDTQYF
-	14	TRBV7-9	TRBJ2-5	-	TGTGCCAGCAGCTCCGCGGGTGGTGGAGAGACCCAGTACTTC	CASSSAGGGETQYF
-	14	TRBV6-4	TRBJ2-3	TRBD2	TGTGCCAGCAGTGACGGCGGGAGACCAGATACGCAGTATTTT	CASSDGGRPDTQYF
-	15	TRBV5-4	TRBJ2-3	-	TGTGCCAGCAGCAGTGGCGGGGGCTTGACAGATACGCAGTATTTT	CASSSGGGLTDTQYF
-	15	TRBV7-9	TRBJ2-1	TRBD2	TGTGCCAGCAGCTGGGTAGCGGGTTCCTACAATGAGCAGTTCTTC	CASSWVAGSYNEQFF
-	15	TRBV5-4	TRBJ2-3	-	TGTGCCAGCAGCTCTGGGGGGAGCACCACAGATACGCAGTATTTT	CASSSGGSTTDTQYF
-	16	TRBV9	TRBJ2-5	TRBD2	TGTGCCAGCAGCGGGGGAGCGGGGGGGGTCGCAGAGACCCAGTACTTC	CASSGGAGGVAETQYF
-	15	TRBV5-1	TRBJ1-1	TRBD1	TGCGCCAGCAGCGAAATACAGGGGGCTCGTACTGAAGCTTTCTTT	CASSEIQGARTEAFF
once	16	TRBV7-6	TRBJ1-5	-	TGTGCCAGCAGCTTAGCCCCCGGGGGGGGCGGTCAGCCCCAGCATTTT	CASSLAPGGGGQPQHF